These T cell receptor beta chains were read from a single sample in a study of Ad26.COV2.S vaccination and SARS-CoV-2 variants. Method: immunoSEQ multiplex PCR; TCRdb's copy keeps in-frame clones and lacks some. The profile covers about 370,000 clones, with 89% appearing a single time and 1.9% taken by the ten largest. The sample in question was peripheral blood, obtained in a trial of Ad26.COV2.S vaccine versus placebo. The source is a person between 18 and 59 years old who received the Ad26.COV2.S COVID-19 vaccine or a placebo. Each CDR3 is given with its conserved first and last residue. The D gene is left open where the match is weak. Rows may omit the clone size; those that give it use once, few, many or a size class.

TRBJ2-1	TRBV5-1	NA	NA	CASSTGGKWEGEQFF	TGCGCCAGCAGCACGGGGGGCAAGTGGGAAGGTGAGCAGTTCTTC
TRBJ2-3	TRBV14	TRBD1	NA	CASSQDKGAATDTQYF	TGTGCCAGCAGCCAAGATAAGGGGGCGGCCACAGATACGCAGTATTTT
TRBJ1-5	TRBV5-8	NA	NA	CASSSYNQPQHF	TGTGCCAGCAGCTCCTACAATCAGCCCCAGCATTTT
TRBJ2-1	TRBV3-1/TRBV3-2	TRBD2	NA	CASSHLGAGGNNEQFF	TGTGCCAGCAGCCACCTCGGGGCGGGAGGAAACAATGAGCAGTTCTTC
TRBJ1-1	TRBV6-1	NA	few	CASSELRLDTEAFF	TGTGCCAGCAGTGAACTCCGGCTAGACACTGAAGCTTTCTTT
TRBJ1-2	TRBV9	NA	NA	CASSFNRNYGYTF	TGTGCCAGCAGCTTCAACAGGAACTATGGCTACACCTTC
TRBJ2-1	TRBV28	NA	NA	CASNSGWEQFF	TGTGCCAGCAACTCAGGTTGGGAGCAGTTCTTC
TRBJ2-7	TRBV6-5	NA	NA	CASSSLTPYEQYF	TGTGCCAGCAGTTCCCTAACCCCCTACGAGCAGTACTTC
TRBJ1-4	TRBV5-6	NA	once	CASSLALDSGTTNEKLFF	TGTGCCAGCAGCTTGGCTCTCGACAGCGGTACAACTAATGAAAAACTGTTTTTT
TRBJ1-2	TRBV28	NA	NA	CASSSPPGTVFF	TGTGCCAGCAGTTCCCCCCCCGGGACGGTCTTTTTC
TRBJ2-1	TRBV28	NA	NA	CASSPNGSPIGFF	TGTGCCAGCAGCCCAAACGGGAGCCCCATTGGGTTCTTC
TRBJ2-1	TRBV28	NA	NA	CASSLGGEGSYNEQFF	TGTGCCAGCAGTTTAGGGGGCGAGGGTAGTTACAATGAGCAGTTCTTC
TRBJ1-1	TRBV3-1/TRBV3-2	NA	NA	CASSRGGVTEAFF	TGTGCCAGCAGCCGCGGGGGCGTAACTGAAGCTTTCTTT
TRBJ1-6	TRBV21-1	NA	once	CASSRTREQYNSPLHF	TGTGCCAGCAGCAGGACCCGGGAACAGTATAATTCACCCCTCCACTTT
TRBJ2-2	TRBV11-3	NA	few	CASSPGGVSNTGELFF	TGTGCCAGCAGCCCAGGAGGAGTTTCGAACACCGGGGAGCTGTTTTTT